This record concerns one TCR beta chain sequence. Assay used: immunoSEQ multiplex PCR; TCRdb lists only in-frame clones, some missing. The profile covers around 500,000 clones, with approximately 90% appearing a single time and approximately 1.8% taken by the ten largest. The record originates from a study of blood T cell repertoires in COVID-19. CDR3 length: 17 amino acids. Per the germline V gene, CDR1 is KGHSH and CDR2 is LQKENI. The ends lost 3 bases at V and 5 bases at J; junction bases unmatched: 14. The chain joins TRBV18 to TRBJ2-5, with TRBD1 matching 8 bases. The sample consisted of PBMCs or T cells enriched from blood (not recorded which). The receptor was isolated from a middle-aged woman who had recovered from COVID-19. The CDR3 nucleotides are TGTGCCAGCTCACCTTCCGGACAGGGCTTGGGGCTTGAGACCCAGTACTTC. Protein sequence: CASSPSGQGLGLETQYF.